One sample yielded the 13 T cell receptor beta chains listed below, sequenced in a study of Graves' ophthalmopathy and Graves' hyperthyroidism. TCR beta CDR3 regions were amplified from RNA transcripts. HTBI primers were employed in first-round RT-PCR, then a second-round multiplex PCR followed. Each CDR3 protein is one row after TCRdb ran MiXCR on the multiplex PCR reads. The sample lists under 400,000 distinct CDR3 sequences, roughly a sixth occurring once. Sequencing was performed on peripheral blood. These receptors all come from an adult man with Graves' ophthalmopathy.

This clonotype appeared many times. The CDR3 coding sequence is TGTGCCAGCAGTTTAAGCGGGGGGGCTGGCGAGACCCAGTACTTC. Residues: CASSLSGGAGETQYF. The chain carries TRBV3-1 and TRBJ2-5; 10 bases agree with TRBD2. Unmatched junction bases numbered 9, after V lost 6 bases and J lost 5 bases. The CDR3 has 15 amino acids. Germline lookup yields CDR1 LGHDT and CDR2 YNNKEL (reference sequence).

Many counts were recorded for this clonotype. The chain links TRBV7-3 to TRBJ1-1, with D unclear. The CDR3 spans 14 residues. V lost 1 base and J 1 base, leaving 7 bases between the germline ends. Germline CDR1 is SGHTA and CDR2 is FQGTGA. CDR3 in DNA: TGTGCCAGCAGCTTAAGCCCAGAGAACACTGAAGCTTTCTTT. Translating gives CASSLSPENTEAFF.

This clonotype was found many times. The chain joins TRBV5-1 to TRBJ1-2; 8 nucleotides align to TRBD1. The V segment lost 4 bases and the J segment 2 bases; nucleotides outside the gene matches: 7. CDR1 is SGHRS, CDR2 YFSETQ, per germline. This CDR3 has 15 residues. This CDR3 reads CASSQRTGKNYGYTF. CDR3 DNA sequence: TGCGCCAGCAGCCAACGGACAGGGAAAAACTATGGCTACACCTTC. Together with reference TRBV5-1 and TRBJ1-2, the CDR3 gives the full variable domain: KAGVTQTPRYLIKTRGQQVTLSCSPISGHRSVSWYQQTPGQGLQFLFEYFSETQRNKGNFPGRFSGRQFSNSRSEMNVSTLELGDSALYLCASSQRTGKNYGYTFGSGTRLTVV.

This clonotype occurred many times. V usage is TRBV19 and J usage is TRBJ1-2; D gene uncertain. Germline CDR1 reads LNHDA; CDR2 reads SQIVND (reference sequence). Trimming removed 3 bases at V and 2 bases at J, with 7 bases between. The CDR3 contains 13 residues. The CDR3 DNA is TGTGCCAGTAGTATGGCGGGAAACTATGGCTACACCTTC. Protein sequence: CASSMAGNYGYTF.

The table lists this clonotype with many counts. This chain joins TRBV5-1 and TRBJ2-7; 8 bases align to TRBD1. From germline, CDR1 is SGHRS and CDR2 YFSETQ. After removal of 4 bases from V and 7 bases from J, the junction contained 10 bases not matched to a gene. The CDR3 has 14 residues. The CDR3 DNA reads TGCGCCAGCAGCAGTCGACAGGGGATGGAGGAGCAGTACTTC. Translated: CASSSRQGMEEQYF.

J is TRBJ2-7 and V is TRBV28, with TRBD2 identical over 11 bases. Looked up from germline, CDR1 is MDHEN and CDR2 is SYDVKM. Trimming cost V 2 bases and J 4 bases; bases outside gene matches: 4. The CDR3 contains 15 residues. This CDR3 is CASSLRSSGRYEQYF. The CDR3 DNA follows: TGTGCCAGCAGTTTAAGGTCTAGCGGGAGGTACGAGCAGTACTTC.

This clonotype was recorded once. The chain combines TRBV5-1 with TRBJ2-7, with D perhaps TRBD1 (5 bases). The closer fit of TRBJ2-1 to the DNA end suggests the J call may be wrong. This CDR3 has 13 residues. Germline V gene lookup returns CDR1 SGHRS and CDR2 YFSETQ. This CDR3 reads CASSGDSSYEQFF. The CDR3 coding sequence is TGCGCCAGCAGCGGAGACAGCTCCTACGAGCAGTTCTTC.

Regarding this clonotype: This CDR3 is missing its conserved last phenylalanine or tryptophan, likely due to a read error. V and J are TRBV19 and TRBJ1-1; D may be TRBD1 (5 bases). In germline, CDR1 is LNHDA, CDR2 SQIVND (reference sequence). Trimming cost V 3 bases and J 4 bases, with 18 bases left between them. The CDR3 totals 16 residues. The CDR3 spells CASSMGRRTKGTEAFL. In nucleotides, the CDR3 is TGTGCCAGTAGTATGGGAAGAAGGACAAAGGGCACTGAAGCTTTCCTT.

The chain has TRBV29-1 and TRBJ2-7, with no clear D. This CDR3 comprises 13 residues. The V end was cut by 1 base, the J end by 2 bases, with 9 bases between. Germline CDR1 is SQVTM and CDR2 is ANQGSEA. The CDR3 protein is CSVEVVTTYEQYF. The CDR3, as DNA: TGCAGCGTTGAAGTGGTGACCACCTACGAGCAGTACTTC.

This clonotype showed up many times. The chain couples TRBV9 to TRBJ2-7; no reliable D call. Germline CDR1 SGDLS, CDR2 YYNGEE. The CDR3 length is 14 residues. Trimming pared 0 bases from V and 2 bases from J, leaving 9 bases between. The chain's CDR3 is CASSVEGTPYEQYF. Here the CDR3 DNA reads TGTGCCAGCAGCGTAGAAGGTACCCCCTACGAGCAGTACTTC.

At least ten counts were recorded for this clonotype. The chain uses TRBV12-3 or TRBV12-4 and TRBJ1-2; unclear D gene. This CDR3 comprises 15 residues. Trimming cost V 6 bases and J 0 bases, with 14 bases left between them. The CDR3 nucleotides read TGTGCCAGCAGGCTTGGTCTCAGCGCTAACTATGGCTACACCTTC. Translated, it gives CASRLGLSANYGYTF.

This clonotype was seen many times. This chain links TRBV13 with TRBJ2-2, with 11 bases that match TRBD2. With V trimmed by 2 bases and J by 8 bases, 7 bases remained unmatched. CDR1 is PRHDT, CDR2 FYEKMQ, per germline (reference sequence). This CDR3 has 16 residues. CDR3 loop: CASSLPGLAASGELFF. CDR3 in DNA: TGTGCCAGCAGCTTACCGGGACTAGCGGCCTCAGGGGAGCTGTTTTTT.

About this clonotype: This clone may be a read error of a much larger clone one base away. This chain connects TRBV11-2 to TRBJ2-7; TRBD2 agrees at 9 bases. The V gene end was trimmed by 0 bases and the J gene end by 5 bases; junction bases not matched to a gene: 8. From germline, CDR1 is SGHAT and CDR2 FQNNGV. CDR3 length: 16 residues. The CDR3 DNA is TGTGCCAGCAGCTTAGAGGCGGGAGGGCCTCTTGACGAGCAGTACTTC. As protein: CASSLEAGGPLDEQYF.